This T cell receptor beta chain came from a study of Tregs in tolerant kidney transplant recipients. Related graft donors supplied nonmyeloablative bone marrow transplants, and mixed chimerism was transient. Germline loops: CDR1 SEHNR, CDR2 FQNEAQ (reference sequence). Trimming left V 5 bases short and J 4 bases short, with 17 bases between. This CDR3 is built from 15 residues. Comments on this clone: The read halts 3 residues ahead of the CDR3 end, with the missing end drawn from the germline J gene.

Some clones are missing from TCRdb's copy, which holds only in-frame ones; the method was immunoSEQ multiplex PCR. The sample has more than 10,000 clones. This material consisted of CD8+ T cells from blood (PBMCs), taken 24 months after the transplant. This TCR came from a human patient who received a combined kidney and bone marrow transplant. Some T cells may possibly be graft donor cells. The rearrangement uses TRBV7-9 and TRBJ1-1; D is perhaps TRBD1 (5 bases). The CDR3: CASSPRVQGLTEAFF. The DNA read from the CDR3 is TGTGCCAGCAGCCCCCGGGTCCAGGGCCTCACTGAA.